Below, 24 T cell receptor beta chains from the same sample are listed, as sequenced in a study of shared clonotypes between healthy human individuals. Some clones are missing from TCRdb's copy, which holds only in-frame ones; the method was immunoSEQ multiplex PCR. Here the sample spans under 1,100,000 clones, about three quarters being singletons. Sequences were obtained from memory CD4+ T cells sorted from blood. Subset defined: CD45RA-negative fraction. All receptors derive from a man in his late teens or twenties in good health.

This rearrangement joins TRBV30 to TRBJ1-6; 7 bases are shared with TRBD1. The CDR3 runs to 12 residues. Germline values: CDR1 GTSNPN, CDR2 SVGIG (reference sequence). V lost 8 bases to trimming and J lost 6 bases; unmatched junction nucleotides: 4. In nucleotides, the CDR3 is TGTGCCGGGGGACAGACTAATTCACCCCTCCACTTT. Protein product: CAGGQTNSPLHF.

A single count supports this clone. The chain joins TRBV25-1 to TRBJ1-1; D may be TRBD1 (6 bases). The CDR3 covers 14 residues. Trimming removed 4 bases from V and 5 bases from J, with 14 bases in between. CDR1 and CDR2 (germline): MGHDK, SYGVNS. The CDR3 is CASSVGGRGTEAFF. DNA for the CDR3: TGTGCCAGCAGTGTCGGGGGGCGAGGAACTGAAGCTTTCTTT.

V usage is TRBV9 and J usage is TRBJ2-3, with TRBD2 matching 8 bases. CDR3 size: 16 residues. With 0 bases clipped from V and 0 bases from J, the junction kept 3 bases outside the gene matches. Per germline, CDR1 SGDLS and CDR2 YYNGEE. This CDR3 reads CASSVGQRGSTDTQYF. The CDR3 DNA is TGTGCCAGCAGCGTAGGCCAGCGGGGGAGCACAGATACGCAGTATTTT.

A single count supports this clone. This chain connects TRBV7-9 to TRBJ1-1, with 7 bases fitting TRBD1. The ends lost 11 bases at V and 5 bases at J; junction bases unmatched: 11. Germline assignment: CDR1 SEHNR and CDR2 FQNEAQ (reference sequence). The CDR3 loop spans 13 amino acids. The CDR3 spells CACYEGARTEAFF. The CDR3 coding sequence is TGTGCCTGCTATGAGGGGGCGCGGACTGAAGCTTTCTTT.

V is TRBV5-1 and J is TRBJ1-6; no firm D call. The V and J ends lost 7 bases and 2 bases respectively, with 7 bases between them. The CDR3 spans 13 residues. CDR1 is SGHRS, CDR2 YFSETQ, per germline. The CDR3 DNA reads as TGCGCCAGCGGACTCGCCTATAATTCACCCCTCCACTTT. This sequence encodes CASGLAYNSPLHF. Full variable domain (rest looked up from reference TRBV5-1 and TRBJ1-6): KAGVTQTPRYLIKTRGQQVTLSCSPISGHRSVSWYQQTPGQGLQFLFEYFSETQRNKGNFPGRFSGRQFSNSRSEMNVSTLELGDSALYLCASGLAYNSPLHFGNGTRLTVT.

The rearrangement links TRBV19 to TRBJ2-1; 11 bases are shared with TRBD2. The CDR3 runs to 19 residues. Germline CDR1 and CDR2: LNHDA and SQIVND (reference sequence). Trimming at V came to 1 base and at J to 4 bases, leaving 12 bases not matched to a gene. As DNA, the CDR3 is TGTGCCAGTAGTATAGGAAAGGGTCGTAGCGGGGGGGGATACAATGAGCAGTTCTTC. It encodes CASSIGKGRSGGGYNEQFF.

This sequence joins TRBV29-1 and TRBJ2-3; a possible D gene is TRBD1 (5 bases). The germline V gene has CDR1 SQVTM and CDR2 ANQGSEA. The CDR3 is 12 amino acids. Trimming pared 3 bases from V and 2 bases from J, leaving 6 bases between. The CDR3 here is CSVETDTDTQYF. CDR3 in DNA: TGCAGCGTTGAGACAGACACAGATACGCAGTATTTT.

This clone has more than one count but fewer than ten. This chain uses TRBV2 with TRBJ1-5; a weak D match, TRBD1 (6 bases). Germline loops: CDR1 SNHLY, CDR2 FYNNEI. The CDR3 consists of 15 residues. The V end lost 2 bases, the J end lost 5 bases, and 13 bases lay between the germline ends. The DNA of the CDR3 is TGTGCCAGCAGTGAAATGGGGGCTGGGTATCAGCCCCAGCATTTT. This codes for CASSEMGAGYQPQHF.

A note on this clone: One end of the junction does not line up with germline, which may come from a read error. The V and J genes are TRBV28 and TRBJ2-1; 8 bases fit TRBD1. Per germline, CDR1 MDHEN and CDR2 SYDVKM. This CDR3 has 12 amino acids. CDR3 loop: CASRTTGQGLIF. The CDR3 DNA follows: TGTGCCAGCAGGACCACCGGACAGGGCTTGATCTTC.

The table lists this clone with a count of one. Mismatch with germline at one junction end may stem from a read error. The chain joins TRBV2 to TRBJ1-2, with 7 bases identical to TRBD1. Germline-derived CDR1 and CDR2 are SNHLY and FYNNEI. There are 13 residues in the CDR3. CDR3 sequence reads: CASREEGAWGYTF. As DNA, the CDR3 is TGTGCCAGCAGAGAAGAGGGGGCGTGGGGCTACACCTTC.

The chain's CDR3 is CASSLPRVSGQPQHF. The CDR3 bases are TGTGCCAGCAGTCTACCCAGGGTGTCGGGGCAGCCCCAGCATTTT. The chain combines TRBV28 with TRBJ1-5, with a tentative D call TRBD1 (5 bases). Germline CDR1 reads MDHEN; CDR2 reads SYDVKM. This CDR3 has 15 residues. V was cut by 5 bases and J by 7 bases, with 18 bases left in between.

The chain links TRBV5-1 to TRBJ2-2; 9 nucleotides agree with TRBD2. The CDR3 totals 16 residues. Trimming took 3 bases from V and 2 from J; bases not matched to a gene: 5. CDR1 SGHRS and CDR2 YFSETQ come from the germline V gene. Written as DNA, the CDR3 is TGCGCCAGCAGCTCCAAGACTAGCGGAAACACCGGGGAGCTGTTTTTT. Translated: CASSSKTSGNTGELFF. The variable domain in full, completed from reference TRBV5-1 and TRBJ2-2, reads KAGVTQTPRYLIKTRGQQVTLSCSPISGHRSVSWYQQTPGQGLQFLFEYFSETQRNKGNFPGRFSGRQFSNSRSEMNVSTLELGDSALYLCASSSKTSGNTGELFFGEGSRLTVL.

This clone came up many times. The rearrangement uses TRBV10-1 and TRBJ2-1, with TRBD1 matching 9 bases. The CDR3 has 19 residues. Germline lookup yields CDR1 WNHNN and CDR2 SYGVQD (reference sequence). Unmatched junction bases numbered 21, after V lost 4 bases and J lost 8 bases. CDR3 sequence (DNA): TGCGCCAGCAGTGGGAGGACAGGGGATATGCTAGTTGGTGACGATGAGCAGTTCTTC. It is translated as CASSGRTGDMLVGDDEQFF.

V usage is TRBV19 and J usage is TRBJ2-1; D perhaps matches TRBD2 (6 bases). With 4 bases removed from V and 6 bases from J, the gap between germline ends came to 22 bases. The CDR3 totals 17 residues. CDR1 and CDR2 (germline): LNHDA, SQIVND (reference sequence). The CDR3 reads CASSTKGLIESPNEQFF. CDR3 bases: TGTGCCAGTAGTACTAAGGGACTGATTGAATCCCCCAATGAGCAGTTCTTC. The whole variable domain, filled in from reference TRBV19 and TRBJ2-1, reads DGGITQSPKYLFRKEGQNVTLSCEQNLNHDAMYWYRQDPGQGLRLIYYSQIVNDFQKGDIAEGYSVSREKKESFPLTVTSAQKNPTAFYLCASSTKGLIESPNEQFFGPGTRLTVL.

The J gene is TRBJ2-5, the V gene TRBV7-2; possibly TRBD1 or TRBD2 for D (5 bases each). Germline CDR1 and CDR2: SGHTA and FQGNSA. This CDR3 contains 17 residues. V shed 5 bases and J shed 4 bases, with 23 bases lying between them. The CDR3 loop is CASSPEGDRIWAETQYF. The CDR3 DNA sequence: TGTGCCAGCAGCCCAGAGGGAGACAGAATTTGGGCAGAGACCCAGTACTTC.

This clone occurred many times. The CDR3 reads CASSLPPGVGNTEAFF. The CDR3 bases are TGTGCCAGCAGTTTACCTCCGGGGGTAGGGAACACTGAAGCTTTCTTT. The chain links TRBV28 to TRBJ1-1; weak D call: TRBD1 (5 bases). CDR3 length: 16 amino acids. V was clipped by 2 bases and J by 1 base, with 14 bases between them. Germline CDR1 reads MDHEN; CDR2 reads SYDVKM. The full variable domain, its missing parts supplied by reference TRBV28 and TRBJ1-1, is DVKVTQSSRYLVKRTGEKVFLECVQDMDHENMFWYRQDPGLGLRLIYFSYDVKMKEKGDIPEGYSVSREKKERFSLILESASTNQTSMYLCASSLPPGVGNTEAFFGQGTRLTVV.

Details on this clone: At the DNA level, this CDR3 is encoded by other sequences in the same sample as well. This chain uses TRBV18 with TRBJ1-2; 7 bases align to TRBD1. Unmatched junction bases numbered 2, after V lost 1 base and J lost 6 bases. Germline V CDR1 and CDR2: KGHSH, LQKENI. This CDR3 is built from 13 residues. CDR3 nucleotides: TGTGCCAGCTCACCACGTACAGGGGATGGCTACACCTTC. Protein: CASSPRTGDGYTF.

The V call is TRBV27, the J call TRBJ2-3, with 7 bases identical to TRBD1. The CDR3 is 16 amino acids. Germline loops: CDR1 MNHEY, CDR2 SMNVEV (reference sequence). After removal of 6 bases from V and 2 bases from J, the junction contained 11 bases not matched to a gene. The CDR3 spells CASRRTGAYFTDTQYF. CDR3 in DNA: TGTGCCAGCAGGCGTACAGGGGCATACTTCACAGATACGCAGTATTTT.

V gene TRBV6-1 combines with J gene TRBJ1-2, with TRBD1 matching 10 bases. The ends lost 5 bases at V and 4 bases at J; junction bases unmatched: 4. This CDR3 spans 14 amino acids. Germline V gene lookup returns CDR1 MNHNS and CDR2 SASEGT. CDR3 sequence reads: CASSPGQGSYGYTF. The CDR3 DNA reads TGTGCCAGCAGTCCGGGACAGGGGAGCTATGGCTACACCTTC.

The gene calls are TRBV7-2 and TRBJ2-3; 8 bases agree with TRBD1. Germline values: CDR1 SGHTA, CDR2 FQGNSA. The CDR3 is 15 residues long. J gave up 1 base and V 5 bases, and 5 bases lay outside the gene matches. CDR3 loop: CASSQGAGCTDTQYF. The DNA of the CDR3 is TGTGCCAGCAGCCAGGGGGCGGGATGCACAGATACGCAGTATTTT.

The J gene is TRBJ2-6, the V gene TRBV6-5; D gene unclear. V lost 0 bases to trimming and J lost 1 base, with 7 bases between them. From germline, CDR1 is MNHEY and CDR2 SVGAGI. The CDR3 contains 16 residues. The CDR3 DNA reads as TGTGCCAGCAGTTACTCTTCCAGTTCTGGGGCCAACGTCCTGACTTTC. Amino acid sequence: CASSYSSSSGANVLTF.

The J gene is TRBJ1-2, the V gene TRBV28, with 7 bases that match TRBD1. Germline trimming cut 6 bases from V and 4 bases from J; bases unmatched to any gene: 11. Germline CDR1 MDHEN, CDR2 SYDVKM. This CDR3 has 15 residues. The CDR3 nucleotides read TGTGCCAGCAGCTTTACAGGGGCCACCTCCTATGGCTACACCTTC. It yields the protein CASSFTGATSYGYTF.

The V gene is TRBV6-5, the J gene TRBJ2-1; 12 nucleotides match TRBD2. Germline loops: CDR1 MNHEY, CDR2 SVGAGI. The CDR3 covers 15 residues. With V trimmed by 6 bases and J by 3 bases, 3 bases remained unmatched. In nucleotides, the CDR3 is TGTGCCAGCAGCCGACTAGCGGGGGTCTACAATGAGCAGTTCTTC. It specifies CASSRLAGVYNEQFF.

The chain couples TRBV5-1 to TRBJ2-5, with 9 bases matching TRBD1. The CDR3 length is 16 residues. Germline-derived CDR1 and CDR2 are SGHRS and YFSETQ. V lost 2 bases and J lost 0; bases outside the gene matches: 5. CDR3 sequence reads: CASSLFGTGYQETQYF. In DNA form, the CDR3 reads TGCGCCAGCAGCTTATTCGGGACAGGGTACCAAGAGACCCAGTACTTC.